The text below deals with one TCR beta chain. The V end was cut by 2 bases, the J end by 6 bases, with 11 bases between. The germline V gene has CDR1 SNHLY and CDR2 FYNNEI. This CDR3 region has 13 residues. This sample was taken from a study of blood T cell repertoires in COVID-19. Background on the study: The analysed material was cDNA or gDNA that came from T cells, B-cell-depleted T cells, or PBMCs.

The data were produced by immunoSEQ multiplex PCR, yet TCRdb's version contains in-frame clones alone and is incomplete. Of roughly 100,000 clones listed, around 86% were seen once; the top ten hold around 16%. J is TRBJ2-7 and V is TRBV2; D may be TRBD2 (5 bases). The origin of this receptor is a man aged 50-60 years with acute or convalescent COVID-19. Sequencing was carried out using peripheral blood. The CDR3 here is CASSEPLGGEQYF. The CDR3 nucleotides are TGTGCCAGCAGTGAACCTCTAGGAGGCGAGCAGTACTTC.